This is a list of T cell receptor beta chains from one sample in a study of PD-L1 blockade in urothelial cancer. Measured with immunoSEQ multiplex PCR; TCRdb has only the in-frame clones, and not every one. Of some 48,000 clones listed, approximately 84% were seen once; the top ten hold less than 11%. The sample in question was PBMCs, obtained around atezolizumab (anti-PD-L1) treatment. The receptors come from a man in his 60s with urothelial cancer. CDR3s include the opening cysteine and the closing phenylalanine or tryptophan. Expanded clones are given a class, and other clones once, few, many or no size at all.

clone size,J gene,V gene,CDR3 protein
-,TRBJ1-6,TRBV6-5,CASSYSHYSNSPLHF
-,TRBJ1-5,TRBV6-5,CASSPRTVPSQPQHF
-,TRBJ2-3,TRBV30,CAWSVGSGGPDTQYF
-,TRBJ1-1,TRBV11-2,CASSLGAGWNTEAFF
-,TRBJ2-1,TRBV19,CASSESGGAGNEQFF
-,TRBJ2-2,TRBV18,CASSRYRGQGSTGELFF
-,TRBJ1-4,TRBV30,CAWSEGNFEKLFF
-,TRBJ1-4,TRBV28,CATSTGGQSTNEKLFF
-,TRBJ1-3,TRBV5-1,CASSRQAGNTIYF
-,TRBJ2-3,TRBV7-9,CASSSTGATDTQYF
-,TRBJ2-7,TRBV6-6,CAAGGLAMLEQYF
once,TRBJ1-2,TRBV7-9,CASSSPDRVVGYTF
few,TRBJ1-2,TRBV2,CASSPRTGGAFGYTF
few,TRBJ1-6,TRBV7-9,CASSLARGMGSPLHF
-,TRBJ2-2,TRBV18,CASSPDRATGELFF
-,TRBJ2-3,TRBV7-9,CASSFMAGGPTQYF
-,TRBJ1-2,TRBV27,CASSLDGTGRRSYGYTF
-,TRBJ1-2,TRBV28,CASIPPGAAYGYTF
-,TRBJ2-2,TRBV5-1,CASSRSSGGFTGELFF
-,TRBJ2-7,TRBV7-2,CASSLLGAGSSYEQYF
-,TRBJ2-7,TRBV15,CATSSPGQIFLEQYF
-,TRBJ1-5,TRBV15,CATSGDRGRPRDQPQHF
-,TRBJ2-3,TRBV9,CASSRDEGLTDTQYF
-,TRBJ2-3,TRBV5-1,CASSLVQGLTDTQYF
-,TRBJ1-4,TRBV25-1,CASSEDRGAANEKLFF
-,TRBJ1-5,TRBV6-6,CASSYSRGGGNQPQHF
-,TRBJ2-3,TRBV6-5,CASSTPSRSGDTQYF